The next 21 T cell receptor gamma chains were all read from a single sample in a study of human gamma delta and Vdelta1 T cells. These TCRs are of unknown antigen specificity. TCRdb applied CATT to the PCR reads for clone calling. This table holds 7,000 to 10,000 gamma-chain clones, less than 55% found once. The sample was Vdelta1 gamma-delta T cells from blood grown in culture (DOT cells). These receptor sequences come from a human donor in good health.

The genes are TRGV2 and TRGJP2. This CDR3 is 19 amino acids long. Trimming cost V 4 bases and J 0 bases; bases outside gene matches: 17. Germline CDR1 is EGSNGY and CDR2 is YDSYNSKV. The CDR3 spells CATWEVPRDRYSSDWIKTF. CDR3 nucleotides: TGTGCCACCTGGGAGGTCCCCCGGGACAGATATAGTAGTGATTGGATCAAGACGTTT.

In regard to this clone: Other DNA sequences in the sample encode the same CDR3. The V call is TRGV9, the J call TRGJ1 or TRGJ2. Per the germline V gene, CDR1 is GITISATS and CDR2 is ISYDGTV (reference sequence). The V gene end was trimmed by 3 bases and the J gene end by 2 bases; junction bases not matched to a gene: 4. The CDR3 contains 13 residues. CDR3: CALWEPYYYKKLF. The CDR3 DNA follows: TGTGCCTTGTGGGAGCCTTATTATTATAAGAAACTCTTT.

In regard to this clone: Being one base from a much bigger clone, this may be a read error. This sequence joins TRGV8 and TRGJP1. The CDR3 consists of 12 residues. CDR1 and CDR2 (germline): VENAVY, YDSYNSRV. Trimming removed 3 bases from V and 6 bases from J; junction bases left unmatched: 1. The CDR3 loop reads CATWDSGWFKIF. The CDR3, as DNA: TGTGCCACCTGGGATTCTGGTTGGTTCAAGATATTT.

The chain employs TRGV2 and TRGJ1 or TRGJ2. The CDR3 is 15 residues long. The germline V gene has CDR1 EGSNGY and CDR2 YDSYNSKV. Trimming at V came to 1 base and at J to 1 base, leaving 7 bases not matched to a gene. As DNA, the CDR3 is TGTGCCACCTGGGACGGATCGCCCAATTATTATAAGAAACTCTTT. It yields the protein CATWDGSPNYYKKLF.

The genes are TRGV9 and TRGJP. Germline V gene lookup returns CDR1 GITISATS and CDR2 ISYDGTV (reference sequence). V shed 5 bases, J shed 7 bases, and the junction held 8 bases outside the gene matches. This CDR3 comprises 16 residues. In DNA form, the CDR3 reads TGTGCCTTGTGGGGGGGTATGGAGTTGGGCAAAAAAATCAAGGTATTT. Amino acid sequence: CALWGGMELGKKIKVF.

This clone was found a few times. The same CDR3 can be traced to other DNA sequences in this sample. The chain carries TRGV9 and TRGJ1 or TRGJ2. Germline V gene lookup returns CDR1 GITISATS and CDR2 ISYDGTV (reference sequence). The CDR3 runs to 13 residues. After removal of 0 bases from V and 4 bases from J, the junction contained 3 bases not matched to a gene. The CDR3: CALWEVRYYKKLF. As DNA, the CDR3 is TGTGCCTTGTGGGAGGTGAGATATTATAAGAAACTCTTT.

On this clone: In the same sample, other DNA sequences code for this CDR3. This chain connects TRGV9 to TRGJ1 or TRGJ2. CDR3 size: 13 residues. V was pared by 4 bases and J by 4 bases, with 7 bases of the junction left unmatched. CDR1 GITISATS and CDR2 ISYDGTV come from the germline V gene (reference sequence). The CDR3 DNA follows: TGTGCCTTGTGGGAAGACCCCTATTATAAGAAACTCTTT. Its protein product is CALWEDPYYKKLF.

This clone appeared a single time. The chain is built from TRGV9 and TRGJ1 or TRGJ2. Germline assignment: CDR1 GITISATS and CDR2 ISYDGTV (reference sequence). J was trimmed by 2 bases and V by 1 base; bases with no gene match: 8. The CDR3 is 15 residues long. CDR3 in amino acids: CALWEVPGDYYKKLF. DNA of the CDR3: TGTGCCTTGTGGGAGGTCCCTGGGGATTATTATAAGAAACTCTTT.

This clone was detected only a few times. This could be a read error, since a much larger clone is one nucleotide away. The rearrangement joins TRGV8 to TRGJ1 or TRGJ2. The germline CDR1 and CDR2 sequences are VENAVY and YDSYNSRV. Unmatched junction bases numbered 1, after V lost 8 bases and J lost 0 bases. The CDR3 runs to 11 residues. The DNA for the CDR3 is TGTGCCACCTTGAATTATTATAAGAAACTCTTT. It is translated as CATLNYYKKLF.

This clone was detected a few times. The chain joins TRGV8 to TRGJ1 or TRGJ2. Losses at the gene ends were 6 bases for V and 0 bases for J; bases not matched to a gene: 11. CDR1 VENAVY and CDR2 YDSYNSRV come from the germline V gene. CDR3 length: 15 residues. Here the CDR3 reads CATWTKAMNYYKKLF. In nucleotides, the CDR3 is TGTGCCACCTGGACCAAGGCCATGAATTATTATAAGAAACTCTTT.

This chain joins TRGV3 and TRGJ1 or TRGJ2. Trimming removed 8 bases from V and 3 bases from J; junction bases left unmatched: 10. Germline CDR1 VTNTFY, CDR2 YDVSTARD (reference sequence). The CDR3 has 13 amino acids. As DNA, the CDR3 is TGTGCCACCTTCCGATTCCCTTATTATAAGAAACTCTTT. This gives the protein CATFRFPYYKKLF.

This clone turned up a few times. This chain connects TRGV2 to TRGJ1 or TRGJ2. Germline CDR1 and CDR2: EGSNGY and YDSYNSKV. This CDR3 has 14 residues. With 3 bases clipped from V and 5 bases from J, the junction kept 10 bases outside the gene matches. DNA for the CDR3: TGTGCCACCTGGGACAGGCCCGGAAATTATAAGAAACTCTTT. This codes for CATWDRPGNYKKLF.

On this clone: A much larger clone sits a single nucleotide away, making a read error possible. The same CDR3 is also encoded by other DNA sequences in this sample. The gene calls are TRGV2 and TRGJP2. Germline V gene sequence: CDR1 EGSNGY, CDR2 YDSYNSKV. J lost 5 bases, V lost 0 bases, and 6 bases had no gene match. The CDR3 runs 15 residues. Here the CDR3 DNA reads TGTGCCACCTGGGACGGGCGTGGGAGTGATTGGATCAAGACGTTT. Amino acid sequence: CATWDGRGSDWIKTF.

The chain is built from TRGV5 and TRGJ1 or TRGJ2. This CDR3 is built from 13 residues. Trimming took 2 bases from V and 3 from J; bases not matched to a gene: 4. CDR1 and CDR2 from the germline V gene are VINAFY and YDVSNSKD. DNA for the CDR3: TGTGCCACCTGGGACACAATTTATTATAAGAAACTCTTT. It yields the protein CATWDTIYYKKLF.

V and J are TRGV2 and TRGJ1 or TRGJ2. The CDR3 has 14 residues. V lost 0 bases and J lost 10; bases outside the gene matches: 12. The germline CDR1 and CDR2 sequences are EGSNGY and YDSYNSKV. The DNA for the CDR3 is TGTGCCACCTGGGACGGGCACGCGGATGAAAAGAAACTCTTT. It encodes CATWDGHADEKKLF.

This chain uses TRGV8 with TRGJP2. Germline trimming cut 2 bases from V and 8 bases from J; bases unmatched to any gene: 5. From germline, CDR1 is VENAVY and CDR2 YDSYNSRV. The CDR3 runs to 13 residues. CDR3 coding DNA: TGTGCCACCTGGGATAATGTGGATTGGATCAAGACGTTT. Translated: CATWDNVDWIKTF.

The chain couples TRGV5P to TRGJ1 or TRGJ2. TRGV5P is recorded as a pseudogene. The CDR3 length is 14 residues. The CDR3 bases are TGTGCCACCTGGGGCGAGGATTCCAATTATAAGAAACTCTTT. Amino acid sequence: CATWGEDSNYKKLF.

To note about this clone: The sample has other DNA sequences that encode this CDR3 too. The chain employs TRGV5 and TRGJ1 or TRGJ2. The CDR3 length is 13 residues. With V trimmed by 0 bases and J by 7 bases, 6 bases remained unmatched. Germline lookup yields CDR1 VINAFY and CDR2 YDVSNSKD. The CDR3 is CATWDRPRYKKLF. CDR3 bases: TGTGCCACCTGGGACAGGCCTAGGTATAAGAAACTCTTT.

The rearrangement links TRGV9 to TRGJ1 or TRGJ2. Losses at the gene ends were 4 bases for V and 0 bases for J; bases not matched to a gene: 6. The length of the CDR3 is 14 residues. Germline V gives CDR1 GITISATS, CDR2 ISYDGTV (reference sequence). CDR3 sequence: CALWEPENYYKKLF. The CDR3 DNA is TGTGCCTTGTGGGAACCAGAGAATTATTATAAGAAACTCTTT.

A word on this clone: This may be a read error: a much more frequent sequence differs by one nucleotide. The same CDR3 also results from other DNA sequences found in this sample. The chain joins TRGV4 to TRGJ1 or TRGJ2. Germline lookup yields CDR1 EGSTGY and CDR2 YDSYTSSV. The junction had 0 bases not matched to a gene; V was cut back by 0 bases and J by 7 bases. CDR3 length: 11 residues. Here the CDR3 DNA reads TGTGCCACCTGGGATGGGTATAAGAAACTCTTT. Translated: CATWDGYKKLF.

Note on this clone: Other nucleotide sequences from this sample produce the same CDR3. This chain links TRGV2 with TRGJP1. After removal of 0 bases from V and 0 bases from J, the junction contained 4 bases not matched to a gene. This CDR3 contains 16 residues. Germline V CDR1 and CDR2: EGSNGY, YDSYNSKV. CDR3 residues: CATWDGGNTTGWFKIF. The CDR3 DNA is TGTGCCACCTGGGACGGGGGCAATACCACTGGTTGGTTCAAGATATTT.